A single sample gave rise to the 10 T cell receptor beta chains below, sequenced in a study of cytomegalovirus exposure and HLA in healthy donors. PCR primers comprised 60 Vbeta and 13 Jbeta primers. Some clones are missing from TCRdb's copy, which holds only in-frame ones; the method was immunoSEQ multiplex PCR. The repertoire consists of 150,000 to 200,000 clones, with about four fifths occurring once and the leading ten covering roughly 1.6%. Sequencing input: PBMCs. Receptors originate from a girl aged 5-17 years in good health and CMV-seropositive.

V and J are TRBV14 and TRBJ2-3, with 10 bases fitting TRBD2. Trimming removed 6 bases from V and 0 bases from J; junction bases left unmatched: 0. CDR1 and CDR2 (germline): SGHDN, FVKESK. The CDR3 extends over 14 amino acids. The CDR3 bases are TGTGCCAGCAGGACTAGCGGGAGCACAGATACGCAGTATTTT. It translates to CASRTSGSTDTQYF.

The rearrangement links TRBV15 to TRBJ2-6, with D possibly TRBD1 on 7 matching bases. The CDR3 loop spans 19 amino acids. CDR1 and CDR2 (germline): LNHNV, YYDKDF (reference sequence). The germline V and J ends were trimmed by 1 base and 0 bases, with 16 bases remaining between them. Here the CDR3 DNA reads TGTGCCACCAGCAGAGTGGAGGAGGGGGCAAGCTCTGGGGCCAACGTCCTGACTTTC. This sequence encodes CATSRVEEGASSGANVLTF.

The J gene is TRBJ2-1, the V gene TRBV5-1, with 8 bases matching TRBD2. The V gene's germline CDR1 is SGHRS and CDR2 YFSETQ. This CDR3 contains 15 residues. With 4 bases clipped from V and 0 bases from J, the junction kept 3 bases outside the gene matches. The CDR3 DNA is TGCGCCAGCAGCCCAAGCGGGGGCTCCTACAATGAGCAGTTCTTC. Translating it yields CASSPSGGSYNEQFF. Combining the CDR3 with reference TRBV5-1 and TRBJ2-1 gives the whole variable domain KAGVTQTPRYLIKTRGQQVTLSCSPISGHRSVSWYQQTPGQGLQFLFEYFSETQRNKGNFPGRFSGRQFSNSRSEMNVSTLELGDSALYLCASSPSGGSYNEQFFGPGTRLTVL.

This clone has a handful of counts. The chain is built from TRBV5-1 and TRBJ2-6; D is possibly TRBD2 (5 bases). From germline, CDR1 is SGHRS and CDR2 YFSETQ. This CDR3 has 16 amino acids. V lost 0 bases, J lost 2 bases, and 9 bases lay in between. CDR3 loop: CASSLADLAGANVLTF. CDR3 bases: TGCGCCAGCAGCTTGGCGGACTTAGCTGGGGCCAACGTCCTGACTTTC.

The gene calls are TRBV9 and TRBJ1-2; 8 bases are shared with TRBD1. Per the germline V gene, CDR1 is SGDLS and CDR2 is YYNGEE. CDR3 length: 14 residues. V gave up 4 bases and J gave up 8 bases; unmatched junction bases: 10. CDR3: CASSSGRGLGGYTF. In DNA, the CDR3 is TGTGCCAGCAGCTCGGGCAGGGGGCTTGGAGGCTACACCTTC.

The rearrangement links TRBV6-1 to TRBJ2-5; 7 bases agree with TRBD1. Unmatched junction bases numbered 10, after V lost 4 bases and J lost 5 bases. The CDR3 extends over 15 amino acids. Germline V lookup: CDR1 MNHNS, CDR2 SASEGT. CDR3 in DNA: TGTGCCAGCAGTGGGGGGAGATCGACAGGGGAGACCCAGTACTTC. Protein product: CASSGGRSTGETQYF.

This sequence joins TRBV15 and TRBJ1-2; D is ambiguous. The CDR3 length is 12 residues. V shed 1 base and J shed 5 bases, with 5 bases lying between them. Germline CDR1 LNHNV, CDR2 YYDKDF (reference sequence). CDR3 sequence reads: CATSRAGYGYTF. The DNA for the CDR3 is TGTGCCACCAGCAGAGCGGGTTATGGCTACACCTTC.

This clone was seen only once. The chain recombines TRBV10-1 with TRBJ1-1; D uncertain. This CDR3 region has 16 residues. Germline CDR1 reads WNHNN; CDR2 reads SYGVQD (reference sequence). The germline V and J ends were trimmed by 0 bases and 2 bases, with 13 bases remaining between them. The CDR3 region is CASSESLGSGNTEAFF. The CDR3 DNA reads as TGCGCCAGCAGTGAGTCGTTGGGCAGCGGTAACACTGAAGCTTTCTTT.

The chain is built from TRBV7-2 and TRBJ2-1; 15 bases fit TRBD2. From germline, CDR1 is SGHTA and CDR2 FQGNSA. The junction had 7 bases not matched to a gene; V was cut back by 5 bases and J by 8 bases. CDR3 length equals 16 residues. The CDR3 loop reads CASSRRTSGGAHEQFF. In nucleotides, the CDR3 is TGTGCCAGCAGCCGAAGGACTAGCGGGGGGGCCCATGAGCAGTTCTTC. Together with reference TRBV7-2 and TRBJ2-1, the CDR3 gives the full variable domain: GAGVSQSPSNKVTEKGKDVELRCDPISGHTALYWYRQSLGQGLEFLIYFQGNSAPDKSGLPSDRFSAERTGGSVSTLTIQRTQQEDSAVYLCASSRRTSGGAHEQFFGPGTRLTVL.

This sequence joins TRBV5-6 and TRBJ1-1; maybe TRBD1 (6 bases). The CDR3 length is 14 residues. V lost 3 bases and J lost 4, with 13 bases in between. Per the germline V gene, CDR1 is SGHDT and CDR2 is YYEEEE. The CDR3 is CASSWGGAGTEAFF. CDR3 DNA: TGTGCCAGCAGCTGGGGGGGCGCCGGCACTGAAGCTTTCTTT.